This T cell receptor (beta chain) was recorded in a study of blood T cell repertoires in COVID-19. Across the study: PBMCs, B-cell-depleted T cells, or T cells provided the cDNA or gDNA that made up the material.

Assay used: immunoSEQ multiplex PCR; TCRdb lists only in-frame clones, some missing. The sample includes about 110,000 clones, 69% seen only once; the top ten take roughly 6.2%. This CDR3 has 18 residues. V lost 4 bases and J lost 9; bases outside the gene matches: 17. CDR1 SGDLS and CDR2 YYNGEE come from the germline V gene. This receptor was obtained from an elderly man with acute or convalescent COVID-19. Sequences were obtained from peripheral blood. This chain links TRBV9 with TRBJ1-6; 9 bases align to TRBD1. The CDR3 region has the DNA TGTGCCAGCAGCCATACTTCCGAAACCGGGACAGGGTTTTCACCCCTCCACTTT. Amino acid sequence: CASSHTSETGTGFSPLHF. The full variable domain, with the rest looked up from reference TRBV9 and TRBJ1-6, is DSGVTQTPKHLITATGQRVTLRCSPRSGDLSVYWYQQSLDQGLQFLIQYYNGEERAKGNILERFSAQQFPDLHSELNLSSLELGDSALYFCASSHTSETGTGFSPLHFGNGTRLTVT.